The T cell receptor (beta chain) described here comes from a study of a mutant IDH1 vaccine in newly diagnosed glioma. The method was immunoSEQ multiplex PCR; TCRdb's version includes in-frame clones alone and lacks a portion of them. Of 50,000 to 65,000 clones in the sample, approximately 84% are singletons; the top ten hold approximately 9.5%. Time point in this sample: week 11, during vaccination. Vaccination comprised doses that each held 300 ug of mutant IDH1 20-mer peptide, plus topical imiquimod. A remark on this clone: Antigen: not known.

Trimming removed 5 bases from V and 8 bases from J, with 15 bases in between. Germline V gives CDR1 MDHEN, CDR2 SYDVKM. CDR3 length: 13 residues. The chain combines TRBV28 with TRBJ1-2; D possibly corresponds to TRBD1 (6 bases). The sequenced sample was PBMCs, obtained from a glioma patient whose treatment included an IDH1 peptide vaccine. The sequence was obtained from a woman between 50 and 59 years old with glioma. The chain's CDR3 is CASSPTGLGGYTF. The CDR3 nucleotides read TGTGCCAGCAGTCCTACAGGGCTGGGAGGCTACACCTTC.